The 19 T cell receptor beta chains below come from one sample, sequenced in a study of T cell responses to AZD1222 COVID-19 vaccine. Sequenced by immunoSEQ multiplex PCR; TCRdb stores in-frame clones only, minus some. This table has 110,000 to 150,000 clones, 90% to 95% appearing once. This material consisted of peripheral blood, taken on day 0 of AZD1222 vaccination. The receptors stem from an adult in good health.

J is TRBJ2-2 and V is TRBV4-2; D is ambiguous. V lost 4 bases, J lost 3 bases, and 6 bases lay in between. Germline V gene sequence: CDR1 LGHNA, CDR2 YNFKEQ. This CDR3 is 13 amino acids long. The CDR3 DNA sequence: TGTGCCAGCAGCCGACCTTACACCGGGGAGCTGTTTTTT. As protein: CASSRPYTGELFF.

The V call is TRBV4-1, the J call TRBJ2-3; D unresolved. CDR1 is MGHRA and CDR2 is YSYEKL in the germline V gene. Trimming left V 0 bases short and J 7 bases short, with 11 bases between. The CDR3 has 14 amino acids. This CDR3 is CASSQEAGIYTQYF. The DNA of the CDR3 is TGCGCCAGCAGCCAAGAGGCTGGGATATATACGCAGTATTTT.

The chain recombines TRBV12-3 or TRBV12-4 with TRBJ2-7; 7 nucleotides agree with TRBD2. CDR3 length: 13 amino acids. The trim removed 6 bases at V and 8 bases at J, leaving 10 bases unmatched. DNA of the CDR3: TGTGCCAGCAGCTTGCCCTCCGGGGGGAAGCAGTACTTC. As protein: CASSLPSGGKQYF.

This chain links TRBV28 with TRBJ1-1; 9 bases map to TRBD1. The length of the CDR3 is 13 residues. Germline V gene lookup returns CDR1 MDHEN and CDR2 SYDVKM. Germline trimming cut 7 bases from V and 10 bases from J; bases unmatched to any gene: 10. CDR3 nucleotides: TGTGCCAGCATGTTAGGGGGACAGGGAGGAGCTTTCTTT. This sequence encodes CASMLGGQGGAFF.

The chain carries TRBV19 and TRBJ2-5; D might be TRBD2 (5 bases). Germline lookup yields CDR1 LNHDA and CDR2 SQIVND (reference sequence). The V and J ends lost 5 bases and 5 bases respectively, with 12 bases between them. The CDR3 is 13 amino acids. The CDR3 DNA reads as TGTGCCAGTAGTGTTACTAGTTTGGAGACCCAGTACTTC. This sequence encodes CASSVTSLETQYF.

The chain couples TRBV10-3 to TRBJ2-1; 7 positions agree with TRBD2. Trimming removed 2 bases from V and 10 bases from J; junction bases left unmatched: 11. Germline V lookup: CDR1 ENHRY, CDR2 SYGVKD. The CDR3 loop spans 15 amino acids. The CDR3 DNA is TGTGCCATCAGTGAGCCCGGGGGGAAGGTCCGGGAGCAGTTCTTC. It encodes CAISEPGGKVREQFF.

The chain links TRBV4-2 to TRBJ1-5; no definite D call. Germline V gene lookup returns CDR1 LGHNA and CDR2 YNFKEQ. V lost 0 bases to trimming and J lost 0 bases, with 6 bases between them. This CDR3 region has 15 residues. Written as DNA, the CDR3 is TGTGCCAGCAGCCAAGACAGGATTAGCAATCAGCCCCAGCATTTT. Its translation: CASSQDRISNQPQHF.

For the CDR3, the DNA is TGTGCCAGCAGCTCAAGCCCGGGACAGTCCCTCGAGCAGTACTTC. Its translation is CASSSSPGQSLEQYF. The rearrangement joins TRBV7-2 to TRBJ2-7; TRBD1 agrees at 7 bases. J was trimmed by 6 bases and V by 4 bases; bases with no gene match: 12. Germline CDR1 and CDR2: SGHTA and FQGNSA. CDR3 length: 15 residues.

This clone was seen only a few times. The V and J genes are TRBV5-1 and TRBJ2-5; 8 bases match TRBD1. The length of the CDR3 is 15 residues. The J segment lost 5 bases and the V segment lost 6 bases, leaving 12 bases of the junction unmatched. Germline lookup yields CDR1 SGHRS and CDR2 YFSETQ. The CDR3 DNA is TGCGCCAGCAACTCGGACAGGGACCCAAGGGAGACCCAGTACTTC. Amino acids: CASNSDRDPRETQYF. The complete variable domain, with remaining parts taken from reference TRBV5-1 and TRBJ2-5, reads KAGVTQTPRYLIKTRGQQVTLSCSPISGHRSVSWYQQTPGQGLQFLFEYFSETQRNKGNFPGRFSGRQFSNSRSEMNVSTLELGDSALYLCASNSDRDPRETQYFGPGTRLLVL.

This clone appeared once. The V call is TRBV7-2, the J call TRBJ1-2, with D possibly matching TRBD1 (5 bases). Germline V lookup: CDR1 SGHTA, CDR2 FQGNSA. V was clipped by 5 bases and J by 2 bases, with 24 bases between them. The CDR3 has 18 residues. The DNA for the CDR3 is TGTGCCAGCAGCCCCGGTTGGTATCAGGTAGAGGGGAACTATGGCTACACCTTC. Translation: CASSPGWYQVEGNYGYTF.

This chain links TRBV3-1 (or the pseudogene TRBV3-2) with TRBJ2-2; no reliable D call. The CDR3 contains 13 residues. V dropped 1 base and J dropped 4 bases, with 4 bases sitting between them. Germline lookup yields CDR1 LGHDT and CDR2 YNNKEL (reference sequence). This CDR3 is CASSQVVTGELFF. CDR3 DNA: TGTGCCAGCAGCCAAGTGGTCACCGGGGAGCTGTTTTTT.

The chain has TRBV19 and TRBJ2-3; D call uncertain. V was clipped by 4 bases and J by 2 bases, with 10 bases between them. In germline, CDR1 is LNHDA, CDR2 SQIVND (reference sequence). The CDR3 covers 14 residues. CDR3 sequence (DNA): TGTGCCAGTAGTACCAGTTCGCCCACAGATACGCAGTATTTT. Translating it yields CASSTSSPTDTQYF.

With regard to this clone: One junction end does not reproduce the germline sequence, and a read error may be involved. CDR3 sequence (DNA): TGTGCCAGCGGCTTAGTGACGGCAGCCGGGGAGCTGTTTTTT. Translation: CASGLVTAAGELFF. The chain employs TRBV11-2 and TRBJ2-2; unclear D gene. This CDR3 spans 14 amino acids. Germline V lookup: CDR1 SGHAT, CDR2 FQNNGV.

The V and J genes are TRBV6-5 and TRBJ2-7; 11 bases are a match to TRBD2. Germline loops: CDR1 MNHEY, CDR2 SVGAGI. The CDR3 has 15 amino acids. Trimming took 6 bases from V and 4 from J; bases not matched to a gene: 8. This CDR3 is CASRTLAGERYEQYF. In DNA form, the CDR3 reads TGTGCCAGCAGGACACTAGCGGGAGAGCGGTACGAGCAGTACTTC.

Only a few counts were recorded for this clone. The chain is built from TRBV10-1 and TRBJ1-1, with a weak D call TRBD1 (5 bases). CDR3 length: 14 amino acids. V lost 1 base to trimming and J lost 3 bases, with 9 bases between them. Germline V lookup: CDR1 WNHNN, CDR2 SYGVQD (reference sequence). The DNA for the CDR3 is TGCGCCAGCAGTGAGTTAACGGGGGACACTGAAGCTTTCTTT. This encodes CASSELTGDTEAFF.

This sequence joins TRBV10-2 and TRBJ1-1, with a weak D call TRBD1 (6 bases). With 2 bases removed from V and 4 bases from J, the gap between germline ends came to 11 bases. Germline CDR1 is WSHSY and CDR2 is SAAADI. The CDR3 spans 14 residues. CDR3 coding DNA: TGCGCCAGCAGTGAGGGAGGGGGTCGCACTGAAGCTTTCTTT. Translated: CASSEGGGRTEAFF.

The genes are TRBV7-2 and TRBJ1-2; D gene unclear. Germline values: CDR1 SGHTA, CDR2 FQGNSA. Trimming pared 1 base from V and 8 bases from J, leaving 8 bases between. The CDR3 sequence is 12 residues long. In DNA form, the CDR3 reads TGTGCCAGCAGCTTAGGACGGGGAGGCTACACCTTC. Protein product: CASSLGRGGYTF.

The chain recombines TRBV20-1 with TRBJ1-1, with D possibly TRBD1 on 5 matching bases. The V and J ends lost 5 bases and 10 bases respectively, with 14 bases between them. Per the germline V gene, CDR1 is DFQATT and CDR2 is SNEGSKA (reference sequence). The CDR3 runs 11 residues. DNA of the CDR3: TGCAGTGCTCGGCGTGGGGGGGTAGCTTTCTTT. It codes for CSARRGGVAFF.

This clone was seen once. The rearrangement uses TRBV7-2 and TRBJ2-7, with 9 bases that match TRBD1. Germline-derived CDR1 and CDR2 are SGHTA and FQGNSA. The CDR3 runs to 14 residues. V trimming: 5 bases; J trimming: 6 bases; junction bases outside the gene matches: 8. The CDR3 DNA sequence: TGTGCCAGCAGCCTTCTGGACAGGGGTCCCGAGCAGTACTTC. This sequence encodes CASSLLDRGPEQYF.